The present entry profiles one T cell receptor (beta chain) with its context. Its antigen is not known. Sequencing used immunoSEQ multiplex PCR; TCRdb keeps in-frame clones, though not all of them. Seen here are approximately 500,000 clones, 90% to 97% observed once, and the top ten hold approximately 0.062%. The sample belongs to a study of shared clonotypes between healthy human individuals. About the research overall: Three CD4 naive, three CD4 memory, two CD8 naive and one CD8 memory plate were used per donor.

The study, taken as a whole, reports: Estimated clonotype richness was generally higher in naive than memory subsets. For naive CD4 cells, around 5% of clonotypes were shared across four donors. Investigators collected only blood, and repertoires in tissues likely differ.

The germline V gene has CDR1 MDHEN and CDR2 SYDVKM. This CDR3 is built from 14 residues. Trimming shortened V by 2 bases and J by 2 bases, and 9 bases separated the two germline ends. Sequencing was done on a sample of naive CD4+ T cells sorted from blood. The subset here: CD45RA+ positively selected. The rearrangement uses TRBV28 and TRBJ1-2; TRBD1 might be the D (5 bases). This clonotype was sampled from a woman aged 25 to 45 in good health. CDR3 sequence: CASSLGRENYGYTF. The CDR3 DNA is TGTGCCAGCAGTTTAGGCAGGGAAAACTATGGCTACACCTTC.